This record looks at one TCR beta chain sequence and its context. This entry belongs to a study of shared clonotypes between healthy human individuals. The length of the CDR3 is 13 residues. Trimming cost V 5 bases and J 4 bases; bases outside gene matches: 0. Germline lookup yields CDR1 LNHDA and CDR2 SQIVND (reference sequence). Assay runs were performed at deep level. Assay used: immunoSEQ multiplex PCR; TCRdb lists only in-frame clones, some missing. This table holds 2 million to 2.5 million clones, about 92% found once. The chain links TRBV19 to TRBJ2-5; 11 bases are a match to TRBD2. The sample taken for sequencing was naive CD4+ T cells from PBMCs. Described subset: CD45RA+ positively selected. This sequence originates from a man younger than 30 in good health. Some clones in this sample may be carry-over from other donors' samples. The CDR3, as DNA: TGTGCCAGTAGTCTAGCGGGAGGAGAGACCCAGTACTTC. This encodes CASSLAGGETQYF.